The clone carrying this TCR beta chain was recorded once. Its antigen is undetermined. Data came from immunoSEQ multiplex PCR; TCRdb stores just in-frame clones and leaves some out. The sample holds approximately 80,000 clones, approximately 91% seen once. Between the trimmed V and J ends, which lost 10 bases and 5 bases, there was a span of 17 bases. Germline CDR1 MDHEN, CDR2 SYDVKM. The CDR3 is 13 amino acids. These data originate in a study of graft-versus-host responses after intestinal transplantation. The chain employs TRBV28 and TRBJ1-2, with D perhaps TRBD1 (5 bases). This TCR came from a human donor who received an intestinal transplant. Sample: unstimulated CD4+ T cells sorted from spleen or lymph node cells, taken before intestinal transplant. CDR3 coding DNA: TGTGCCATCCGCGGGGCGCCTATTTATGGCTACACCTTC. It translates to CAIRGAPIYGYTF.